Below, 29 T cell receptor beta chains from the same sample are listed, as sequenced in a study of neurological immune-mediated disorders. Using its own MiXCR run on the 5' RACE reads, TCRdb lists one record per CDR3 protein. The sample includes about 41,000 distinct CDR3 sequences, around 13% of them seen just once. The specimen sequenced was CD4+ T cells from blood. These receptors were taken from a woman aged 55 to 70 with HTLV-1-associated myelopathy (HAM/TSP).

This clonotype has a count of ten or more. The rearrangement uses TRBV5-1 and TRBJ1-5; 11 bases match TRBD1. CDR3 size: 15 residues. CDR1 is SGHRS and CDR2 is YFSETQ in the germline V gene. The ends lost 3 bases at V and 8 bases at J; junction bases unmatched: 7. Here the CDR3 DNA reads TGCGCCAGCAGCTCGGGACAGGGGGTGAAGGAGCCCCAGCATTTT. Protein sequence: CASSSGQGVKEPQHF.

In this sample, this clonotype turned up many times. The chain carries TRBV20-1 and TRBJ2-5; D perhaps matches TRBD1 (6 bases). The V and J ends lost 0 bases and 1 base respectively, with 12 bases between them. Germline V gene sequence: CDR1 DFQATT, CDR2 SNEGSKA (reference sequence). The CDR3 runs 15 residues. In DNA form, the CDR3 reads TGCAGTGCTAGAGATCCCAGGGGCCTCCAAGAGACCCAGTACTTC. It codes for CSARDPRGLQETQYF.

This clonotype was seen repeatedly, ten times or more. This rearrangement joins TRBV2 to TRBJ2-7; 10 bases match TRBD2. This CDR3 has 15 amino acids. V gave up 7 bases and J gave up 2 bases; unmatched junction bases: 8. Germline values: CDR1 SNHLY, CDR2 FYNNEI. The CDR3 bases are TGTGCCAGCATTCAGAGCGGGGGGGCCCCCTACGAGCAGTACTTC. Its protein product is CASIQSGGAPYEQYF.

As concerns this clonotype: Lacking the conserved final phenylalanine or tryptophan, this CDR3 likely reflects a read error. The chain carries TRBV6-6 and TRBJ2-1; D may be TRBD1 or TRBD2 (5 bases each). CDR3 size: 15 residues. Germline CDR1 and CDR2: MNHNY and SVGAGI (reference sequence). The germline V and J ends were trimmed by 7 bases and 3 bases, with 16 bases remaining between them. CDR3 region: CASTPRDPNYNEQFV. Here the CDR3 DNA reads TGTGCCAGCACTCCCCGGGACCCTAACTACAATGAGCAGTTCGTC.

The sample holds many counts of this clonotype. V and J are TRBV20-1 and TRBJ1-2; 10 bases align to TRBD1. V dropped 3 bases and J dropped 6; count of bases not matched to a gene: 4. Per the germline V gene, CDR1 is DFQATT and CDR2 is SNEGSKA (reference sequence). The CDR3 sequence is 13 residues long. For the CDR3, the DNA is TGCAGTGCTAGGACGACAGGGGGCCATGGCTACACCTTC. It specifies CSARTTGGHGYTF.

This clonotype was recorded at least ten times. The chain employs TRBV27 and TRBJ2-7; 7 nucleotides align to TRBD1. Germline V gene data show CDR1 as MNHEY and CDR2 as SMNVEV (reference sequence). This CDR3 contains 16 residues. The trim removed 2 bases at V and 0 bases at J, leaving 7 bases unmatched. This CDR3 reads CASSLRTGSFSYEQYF. The CDR3 bases are TGTGCCAGCAGTTTAAGGACAGGCTCCTTCTCCTACGAGCAGTACTTC.

The rearrangement links TRBV30 to TRBJ1-1; D is unresolved. Germline V gene data show CDR1 as GTSNPN and CDR2 as SVGIG (reference sequence). The CDR3 totals 17 residues. Trimming left V 1 base short and J 5 bases short, with 23 bases between. The CDR3 nucleotides read TGTGCCTGGAGTGACCCCAGGATAGGCGGGGAGGGAACTGAAGCTTTCTTT. It specifies CAWSDPRIGGEGTEAFF.

In its sample, this clonotype was seen many times. The chain couples TRBV9 to TRBJ2-1; D assignment may be TRBD1 or TRBD2 (6 bases each). With 0 bases removed from V and 10 bases from J, the gap between germline ends came to 14 bases. The length of the CDR3 is 14 residues. Germline CDR1 and CDR2: SGDLS and YYNGEE. The DNA for the CDR3 is TGTGCCAGCAGCGTAGAGGGGGGCCGAGAGGAGCAGTTCTTC. As protein: CASSVEGGREEQFF.

This clonotype was recorded many times. V and J are TRBV6-5 and TRBJ1-1; D unresolved. The CDR3 runs to 11 residues. Germline CDR1 reads MNHEY; CDR2 reads SVGAGI. The V end was cut by 7 bases, the J end by 11 bases, with 14 bases between. The CDR3 DNA reads as TGTGCCAGCATAGAGGCCCATCGGGCTTTCTTT. Its translation: CASIEAHRAFF.

Ten or more counts support this clonotype. The chain recombines TRBV20-1 with TRBJ2-3; 16 positions agree with TRBD2. The CDR3 contains 18 residues. Per the germline V gene, CDR1 is DFQATT and CDR2 is SNEGSKA (reference sequence). The ends lost 5 bases at V and 0 bases at J; junction bases unmatched: 8. The CDR3 spells CSADGTSGGADSTDTQYF. CDR3 sequence (DNA): TGCAGTGCTGACGGGACTAGCGGGGGGGCGGATAGCACAGATACGCAGTATTTT.

This clonotype came up many times. The rearrangement joins TRBV29-1 to TRBJ2-7, with D tentatively TRBD1 (6 bases). CDR3 length: 14 amino acids. Germline CDR1 SQVTM, CDR2 ANQGSEA. Between the trimmed V and J ends, which lost 4 bases and 1 base, there was a span of 14 bases. The CDR3 sequence: CSVGRTALSYEQYF. Here the CDR3 DNA reads TGCAGCGTTGGCCGGACAGCTCTTTCCTACGAGCAGTACTTC.

The table lists this clonotype with many counts. The chain joins TRBV7-3 to TRBJ1-1, with TRBD1 identical over 8 bases. This CDR3 has 13 amino acids. In germline, CDR1 is SGHTA, CDR2 FQGTGA. V lost 4 bases and J lost 3; bases outside the gene matches: 1. CDR3 protein: CASSSQGDTEAFF. CDR3 bases: TGTGCCAGCAGCTCACAGGGGGACACTGAAGCTTTCTTT.

This clonotype was counted at least ten times. The chain employs TRBV2 and TRBJ2-2; a possible D gene is TRBD1 (6 bases). Per germline, CDR1 SNHLY and CDR2 FYNNEI. CDR3 length: 17 amino acids. V lost 6 bases to trimming and J lost 0 bases, with 17 bases between them. CDR3 amino acids: CASRDSHYLSNTGELFF. The CDR3 DNA follows: TGTGCCAGCAGGGACAGCCACTACTTGTCGAACACCGGGGAGCTGTTTTTT.

This clonotype was seen ten or more times. The chain recombines TRBV20-1 with TRBJ2-1; possibly TRBD2 for D (7 bases). This CDR3 comprises 15 residues. From germline, CDR1 is DFQATT and CDR2 SNEGSKA (reference sequence). Between the trimmed V and J ends, which lost 0 bases and 8 bases, there was a span of 17 bases. DNA of the CDR3: TGCAGTGCTAGAGATCGTGGGGGGGCCCTCGATGAGCAGTTCTTC. This codes for CSARDRGGALDEQFF.

Ten or more counts support this clonotype. The genes are TRBV14 and TRBJ2-7; 8 bases are a match to TRBD1. The germline CDR1 and CDR2 sequences are SGHDN and FVKESK. J gave up 2 bases and V 4 bases, and 7 bases lay outside the gene matches. CDR3 length: 15 residues. CDR3 nucleotides: TGTGCCAGCAGCCGAGGACAGGGAAGGCCCTACGAGCAGTACTTC. Translation gives CASSRGQGRPYEQYF.

The chain has TRBV12-3 or TRBV12-4 and TRBJ2-7; TRBD1 matches 8 bases. The CDR3 sequence is 15 residues long. The ends lost 3 bases at V and 2 bases at J; junction bases unmatched: 6. In DNA, the CDR3 is TGTGCCAGCAGTTTCGCGACAGGGGTGCCCTACGAGCAGTACTTC. As protein: CASSFATGVPYEQYF.

This clonotype was seen repeatedly, ten times or more. The gene calls are TRBV5-4 and TRBJ2-1, with TRBD2 matching over 14 bases. J gave up 9 bases and V 4 bases, and 6 bases lay outside the gene matches. The CDR3 has 15 amino acids. Germline V gene sequence: CDR1 SGHNT, CDR2 YYREEE (reference sequence). The DNA of the CDR3 is TGTGCCAGCAGCCGCGGACTAGCGGGGGGAACTGAGCAGTTCTTC. Residues: CASSRGLAGGTEQFF.

This clonotype was seen ten or more times. The rearrangement links TRBV20-1 to TRBJ2-7, with no clear D. V was trimmed by 0 bases and J by 5 bases, leaving 11 bases between them. The CDR3 totals 13 residues. Germline-derived CDR1 and CDR2 are DFQATT and SNEGSKA (reference sequence). CDR3 protein: CSARESWVDEQYF. The CDR3 DNA reads as TGCAGTGCTAGAGAATCGTGGGTGGACGAGCAGTACTTC.

The table lists this clonotype with many counts. The chain couples TRBV7-3 to TRBJ2-3; the match to TRBD2 covers 9 bases. CDR1 and CDR2 (germline): SGHTA, FQGTGA. Trimming cost V 5 bases and J 3 bases; bases outside gene matches: 3. CDR3 length: 14 residues. The CDR3 region has the DNA TGTGCCAGCAGCAAAGCGGGGGGTACAGATACGCAGTATTTT. It encodes CASSKAGGTDTQYF.

The CDR3 nucleotides are TGCAGTGACCTCCTAGCGGACAAAGGAGAGACCCAGTACTTC. Its protein is CSDLLADKGETQYF. V is TRBV20-1 and J is TRBJ2-5; 7 bases line up with TRBD2. CDR1 and CDR2 (germline): DFQATT, SNEGSKA (reference sequence). The CDR3 is 14 residues long. Germline trimming cut 7 bases from V and 4 bases from J; bases unmatched to any gene: 12.

This clonotype was counted many times. The gene calls are TRBV5-1 and TRBJ2-2, with 9 bases that match TRBD1. The germline V gene encodes CDR1 SGHRS and CDR2 YFSETQ. CDR3 length equals 18 residues. With 2 bases clipped from V and 7 bases from J, the junction kept 15 bases outside the gene matches. DNA for the CDR3: TGCGCCAGCAGCTTAGCCGCCCAACAGGGGGCGACTAACGGGGAGCTGTTTTTT. It translates to CASSLAAQQGATNGELFF.

This clonotype was counted many times. This chain uses TRBV27 with TRBJ2-5; 9 bases agree with TRBD1. Trimming cost V 2 bases and J 1 base; bases outside gene matches: 8. Germline V CDR1 and CDR2: MNHEY, SMNVEV (reference sequence). The CDR3 sequence is 17 residues long. In DNA form, the CDR3 reads TGTGCCAGCAGTTTAGGCAGCCCGGGACAGGGCCAAGAGACCCAGTACTTC. Protein sequence: CASSLGSPGQGQETQYF.

This clonotype was seen repeatedly, ten times or more. The chain recombines TRBV6-5 with TRBJ2-3; D is perhaps TRBD1 or TRBD2 (5 bases each). CDR1 is MNHEY, CDR2 SVGAGI, per germline. V gave up 0 bases and J gave up 2 bases, with 18 bases separating them. The CDR3 runs to 18 residues. The CDR3 DNA follows: TGTGCCAGCAGTTACTCGATCCCCGGGACCCTAGTCACAGATACGCAGTATTTT. This codes for CASSYSIPGTLVTDTQYF.

V usage is TRBV29-1 and J usage is TRBJ2-2; TRBD1 is a possible D gene (5 bases). The CDR3 extends over 14 amino acids. The V gene's germline CDR1 is SQVTM and CDR2 ANQGSEA. Trimming left V 3 bases short and J 1 base short, with 9 bases between. CDR3 sequence (DNA): TGCAGCGTTGAGGGGCAGGAGAACACCGGGGAGCTGTTTTTT. Translation gives CSVEGQENTGELFF.

This clonotype was picked up many times. The chain joins TRBV5-1 to TRBJ1-6; D is possibly TRBD1 (5 bases). V shed 4 bases and J shed 9 bases, with 14 bases lying between them. This CDR3 comprises 14 residues. Germline V gene sequence: CDR1 SGHRS, CDR2 YFSETQ. The CDR3 DNA reads TGCGCCAGCAGCCTGGAAGGGACCTTTTCACCCCTCCACTTT. Residues: CASSLEGTFSPLHF.

This clonotype has at least ten counts. The chain recombines TRBV20-1 with TRBJ2-7, with D possibly being TRBD1 (6 bases). The V end was cut by 3 bases, the J end by 0 bases, with 9 bases between. The CDR3 length is 13 residues. Germline V gives CDR1 DFQATT, CDR2 SNEGSKA (reference sequence). CDR3 DNA: TGCAGTGCTAGCCAGGGGTACTCCTACGAGCAGTACTTC. This translates into CSASQGYSYEQYF.

In its sample, this clonotype was seen many times. The chain combines TRBV10-1 with TRBJ2-2, with TRBD1 matching 8 bases. This CDR3 is 16 amino acids long. V gave up 3 bases and J gave up 4 bases; unmatched junction bases: 7. Germline loops: CDR1 WNHNN, CDR2 SYGVQD (reference sequence). In DNA, the CDR3 is TGCGCCAGCAGTGACTTCCAGGGGGCGTTCACCGGGGAGCTGTTTTTT. Translating it yields CASSDFQGAFTGELFF.

The sample holds many counts of this clonotype. The chain carries TRBV20-1 and TRBJ2-1; 7 bases line up with TRBD1. Germline V lookup: CDR1 DFQATT, CDR2 SNEGSKA (reference sequence). This CDR3 contains 14 residues. After removal of 3 bases from V and 5 bases from J, the junction contained 7 bases not matched to a gene. The DNA for the CDR3 is TGCAGTGCTAGTCGACAGGGAATGAACAATGAGCAGTTCTTC. The encoded protein is CSASRQGMNNEQFF.

This clonotype has a count of ten or more. The V and J genes are TRBV29-1 and TRBJ1-6; TRBD1 agrees at 11 bases. V was clipped by 6 bases and J by 10 bases; unmatched bases: 5. This CDR3 is 13 amino acids long. Germline CDR1 and CDR2: SQVTM and ANQGSEA. The CDR3 loop is CSVGTGGNSPLHF. The CDR3 DNA follows: TGCAGCGTGGGGACAGGGGGAAACTCACCCCTCCACTTT.